What follows is one T cell receptor (beta chain) and its context. This entry belongs to a study of blood T cell repertoires in COVID-19. Study-wide background: The analysed material was cDNA or gDNA that came from T cells, B-cell-depleted T cells, or PBMCs.

The V gene end was trimmed by 4 bases and the J gene end by 3 bases; junction bases not matched to a gene: 11. This CDR3 spans 17 amino acids. In germline, CDR1 is SGHNT, CDR2 YENEEA. Generated by immunoSEQ multiplex PCR, the TCRdb table keeps only in-frame clones and is missing some. The sample holds about 220,000 clones; 82% are singletons and the top ten take around 3.5%. The gene calls are TRBV11-3 and TRBJ1-2; 10 positions agree with TRBD1. This receptor was identified in a woman older than 75 with acute or convalescent COVID-19. The sample comprised peripheral blood. This CDR3 reads CASSSLGTGVRYYGYTF. For the CDR3, the DNA is TGTGCCAGCAGCTCGCTGGGGACAGGGGTTAGATACTATGGCTACACCTTC.